Reported below is one T cell receptor (beta chain). As yet, its antigen is unknown. Trimming at V came to 0 bases and at J to 0 bases, leaving 7 bases not matched to a gene. Germline CDR1 is SGHNT and CDR2 is YYREEE (reference sequence). This CDR3 is 17 amino acids long. The sample originates from a study of T cell responses to AZD1222 COVID-19 vaccine. Notes on the study in general: Dominant CD4 TCR responses targeted spike regions 160-218 and 743-854.

Assay used: immunoSEQ multiplex PCR; TCRdb lists only in-frame clones, some missing. The table has 95,000 to 150,000 clones, 75% to 95% seen once; the top ten hold 3.5% to 4.5%. The input for sequencing was peripheral blood, taken 28 days after the second dose of the MenACWY control vaccine. The chain joins TRBV5-4 to TRBJ1-2; 8 nucleotides align to TRBD1. This receptor was obtained from an adult who received the MenACWY meningococcal vaccine as a control. CDR3 region: CASSLGGGQGANYGYTF. In DNA, the CDR3 is TGTGCCAGCAGCTTGGGGGGAGGACAGGGAGCTAACTATGGCTACACCTTC.